A selection of T cell receptor beta chains follows, all from one sample in a study of naive and memory T cell subsets. From the 5' RACE reads, TCRdb called clonotypes with MiXCR, one entry per CDR3 protein. The sample contains 20,000 to 30,000 distinct CDR3 sequences, roughly 25% of which appear only once. The receptors were sampled from a female donor in good health. The CDR3 runs from the conserved cysteine through the conserved F or W. D genes are given only for firm matches. A row's size may be missing; if present it is once, few, many or a size class.

j_gene	d_gene	abundance	v_gene	CDR3nt	CDR3aa
TRBJ1-1	.	.	TRBV29-1	TGCAGCGTTCCGACAGGACAGATGAACACTGAAGCTTTCTTT	CSVPTGQMNTEAFF
TRBJ1-4	.	.	TRBV2	TGTGCCAGCAGGGGAGTGCGGGATCGAGATGAAAAACTGTTTTTT	CASRGVRDRDEKLFF
TRBJ2-2	TRBD2	.	TRBV20-1	TGCAGTGCTAGTCTCGGTAGCGGGGGGGCCGAGGATCTGTTTTTT	CSASLGSGGAEDLFF
TRBJ1-2	.	.	TRBV28	TGTGCCAGCAGTTTATACGCCAGCAACTATGGCTACACCTTC	CASSLYASNYGYTF
TRBJ1-2	TRBD1	.	TRBV6-5	TGTGCCAGCACCGGGACAGGGAACGGCTACACCTTC	CASTGTGNGYTF
TRBJ2-6	TRBD1	.	TRBV20-1	TGCAGTGCCATAGGGACAGGAACTAACTCTGGGGCCAACGTCCTGACTTTC	CSAIGTGTNSGANVLTF
TRBJ1-1	.	many	TRBV7-3	TGTGCCAGCAGCTCACAGGGGAACACTGAAGCTTTCTTT	CASSSQGNTEAFF
TRBJ2-1	.	.	TRBV5-1	TGCGCCAGCACCCGGGACTCCTACAATGAGCAGTTCTTC	CASTRDSYNEQFF
TRBJ1-2	TRBD1	many	TRBV20-1	TGCAGTGCTAGAGGCACAGGGGACTATGGCTACACCTTC	CSARGTGDYGYTF
TRBJ2-1	TRBD2	few	TRBV7-2	TGTGCCAGCAGCCCTTATTCGGCGGGAGGAGAGCAGTTCTTC	CASSPYSAGGEQFF
TRBJ2-3	.	.	TRBV5-1	TGCGCCAGCAGCTTTACCCCCAGACGGACCAGCACAGATACGCAGTATTTT	CASSFTPRRTSTDTQYF
TRBJ2-2	.	medium-sized	TRBV6-5	TGTGCCAGCATTAGGGCGGCCACCGGGGAGCTGTTTTTT	CASIRAATGELFF
TRBJ1-1	TRBD1	few	TRBV20-1	TGCAGTGCTAGGTCCGGGACAGGGGGCACTGAAGCTTTCTTT	CSARSGTGGTEAFF
TRBJ2-7	.	few	TRBV10-3	TGTGCCATCAGTGAGTCGACGGACGGTACCTACGAGCAGTACTTC	CAISESTDGTYEQYF
TRBJ1-6	TRBD1	few	TRBV5-1	TGCGCCAGCAGCACTGACAGGGCATATAATTCACCCCTCCACTTT	CASSTDRAYNSPLHF
TRBJ2-5	TRBD1	.	TRBV7-9	TGTGCCAGCAGCTTGCCAGGGGGCCAAGAGACCCAGTACTTC	CASSLPGGQETQYF
TRBJ1-1	TRBD1	.	TRBV29-1	TGCAGCGTCGAATGGCTACAGGGGAGGAACACTGAAGCTTTCTTT	CSVEWLQGRNTEAFF
TRBJ2-5	.	many	TRBV29-1	TGCAGCGCTGGGACGGTCGGCGCGGCCCAGTACTTC	CSAGTVGAAQYF
TRBJ1-1	TRBD1	.	TRBV6-1	TGTGCCAGTCTCACAGGGGCGGGAGCTTTCTTT	CASLTGAGAFF
TRBJ2-1	TRBD2	medium-sized	TRBV20-1	TGCAGTGCTCCCTTCCTAGCGGGAGGGTACAATGAGCAGTTCTTC	CSAPFLAGGYNEQFF
TRBJ1-1	.	medium-sized	TRBV12-3/TRBV12-4	TGTGCCAGCAGTTTTTCAGGGAAGGCTTTCTTT	CASSFSGKAFF
TRBJ2-1	.	few	TRBV7-4	TGTGCCAGCAGCCACGGCGGGTGTAGCGCTCAATGCAATGAGCAGTTCTTC	CASSHGGCSAQCNEQFF
TRBJ1-1	.	few	TRBV20-1	TGCAGTGCTAAGGTCAGCTTCCTGAACACTGAAGCTTTCTTT	CSAKVSFLNTEAFF
TRBJ1-1	TRBD1	.	TRBV20-1	TGCAGTGCTAGAGGGGACAGGGGACCTGAAGCTTTCTTT	CSARGDRGPEAFF
TRBJ2-7	.	many	TRBV28	TGTGCCAGCAGTTTGCCCGGCCTTGAGCAGTACTTC	CASSLPGLEQYF
TRBJ1-1	.	.	TRBV3-1	TGTGCCAGCAGCCAAGTCCGGGGCACTGAAGCTTTCTTT	CASSQVRGTEAFF
TRBJ2-7	TRBD2	.	TRBV7-9	TGTGCCAGCAGCTCTCGGGCGGGAGCGACCTACGAGCAGTACTTC	CASSSRAGATYEQYF
TRBJ2-1	.	.	TRBV20-1	TGCAGTGCTAGAAACGGGGATGAGCAGTTCTTC	CSARNGDEQFF
TRBJ2-1	.	.	TRBV7-2	TGTGCCAGCAGCCCACGCCGCTGGAGCTCCTACAATGAGCAGTTCTTC	CASSPRRWSSYNEQFF
TRBJ1-4	.	many	TRBV6-2/TRBV6-3	TGTGCCAGCATTTCGGCAATAACTAATGAAAAACTGTTTTTT	CASISAITNEKLFF
TRBJ1-1	TRBD1	.	TRBV3-1	TGTGCCAGCAGCCAAGCCCCGACAGGGGTGGCCACTGAAGCTTTCTTT	CASSQAPTGVATEAFF
TRBJ1-5	TRBD1	.	TRBV30	TGTGCCTGGAGCTGGGGACAGGGGGCCCGTCAGCCCCAGCATTTT	CAWSWGQGARQPQHF
TRBJ2-1	TRBD2	.	TRBV7-9	TGTGCCAGCAGACCCGGGACTAACGAAAATGAGCAGTTCTTC	CASRPGTNENEQFF
TRBJ1-1	.	.	TRBV9	TGTGCCAGCTCCCGAGGGCGGAACACTGAAGCTTTCTTT	CASSRGRNTEAFF
TRBJ1-4	.	medium-sized	TRBV20-1	TGCAGTGCTAGACGGGACGTTAATGAAAAACTGTTTTTT	CSARRDVNEKLFF